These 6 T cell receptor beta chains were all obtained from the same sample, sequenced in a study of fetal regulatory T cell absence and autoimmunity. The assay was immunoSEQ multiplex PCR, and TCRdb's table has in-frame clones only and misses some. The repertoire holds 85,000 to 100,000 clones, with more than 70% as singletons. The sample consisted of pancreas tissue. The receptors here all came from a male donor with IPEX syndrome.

The CDR3 here is CASSQDGIAGLTDTQYF. The CDR3 coding sequence is TGCGCCAGCAGCCAAGATGGAATAGCGGGACTTACAGATACGCAGTATTTT. The chain recombines TRBV4-1 with TRBJ2-3; TRBD2 aligns across 8 bases. This CDR3 is built from 17 residues. Germline CDR1 is MGHRA and CDR2 is YSYEKL. V lost 0 bases to trimming and J lost 3 bases; unmatched junction nucleotides: 8.

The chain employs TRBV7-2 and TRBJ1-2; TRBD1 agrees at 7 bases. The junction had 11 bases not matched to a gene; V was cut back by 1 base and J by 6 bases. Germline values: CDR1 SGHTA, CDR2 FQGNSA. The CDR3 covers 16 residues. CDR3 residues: CASSLVPGGYTDGYTF. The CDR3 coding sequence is TGTGCCAGCAGCTTAGTGCCAGGGGGATACACTGATGGCTACACCTTC.

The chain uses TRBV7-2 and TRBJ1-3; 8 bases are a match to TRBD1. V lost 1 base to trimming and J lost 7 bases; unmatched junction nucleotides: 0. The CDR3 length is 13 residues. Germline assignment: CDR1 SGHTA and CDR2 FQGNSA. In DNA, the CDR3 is TGTGCCAGCAGCTTAGGGACAGGGAACACCATATATTTT. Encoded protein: CASSLGTGNTIYF.

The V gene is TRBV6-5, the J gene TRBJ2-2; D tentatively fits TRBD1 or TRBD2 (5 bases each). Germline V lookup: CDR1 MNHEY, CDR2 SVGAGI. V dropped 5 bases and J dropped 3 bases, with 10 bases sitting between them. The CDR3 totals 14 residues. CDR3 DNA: TGTGCCAGCAGTCCCGGGGCCTACACCGGGGAGCTGTTTTTT. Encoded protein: CASSPGAYTGELFF.

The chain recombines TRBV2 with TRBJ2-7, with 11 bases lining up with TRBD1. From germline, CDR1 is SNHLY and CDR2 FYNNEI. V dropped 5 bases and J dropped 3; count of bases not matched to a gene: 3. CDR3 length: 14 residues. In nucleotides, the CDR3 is TGTGCCAGCAGTTGGGACAGGGGGAACTACGAGCAGTACTTC. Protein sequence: CASSWDRGNYEQYF.

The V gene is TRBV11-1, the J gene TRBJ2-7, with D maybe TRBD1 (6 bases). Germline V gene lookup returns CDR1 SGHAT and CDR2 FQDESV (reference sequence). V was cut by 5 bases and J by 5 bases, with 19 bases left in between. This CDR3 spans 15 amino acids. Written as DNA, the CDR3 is TGTGCCAGCAGCCCCCACAGGGCCCCCCTAGACGAGCAGTACTTC. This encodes CASSPHRAPLDEQYF.